This T cell receptor beta chain was sequenced for a study of early T cells in non-severe SARS-CoV-2 infection. Study background: Whole-blood bulk RNA, unsorted, was sequenced, and chains were unpaired.

Individual cDNA molecules each received unique molecular identifiers attached to them. TCRdb fed the 5' RACE reads into MiXCR, producing one record per CDR3 protein. The sample has roughly 25,000 distinct CDR3 sequences; 5.1% are singletons. Study-wide results and limits: Sequences matched to VDJdb favored anti-spike CD8 responses, while private and CD4 specificities were missed.

This CDR3 is built from 12 residues. The germline CDR1 and CDR2 sequences are SQVTM and ANQGSEA. V shed 8 bases, J shed 4 bases, and the junction held 7 bases outside the gene matches. This clonotype came up a few times. Its antigen is not identified. The receptor was derived from an adult who was a healthcare worker with PCR-confirmed SARS-CoV-2 infection or an uninfected control (not recorded which). The rearrangement uses TRBV29-1 and TRBJ1-2, with 7 bases lining up with TRBD1. Material for sequencing was whole blood. CDR3 sequence: CSILDRPYGYTF. CDR3 coding DNA: TGCAGCATCCTGGACAGGCCCTATGGCTACACCTTC.